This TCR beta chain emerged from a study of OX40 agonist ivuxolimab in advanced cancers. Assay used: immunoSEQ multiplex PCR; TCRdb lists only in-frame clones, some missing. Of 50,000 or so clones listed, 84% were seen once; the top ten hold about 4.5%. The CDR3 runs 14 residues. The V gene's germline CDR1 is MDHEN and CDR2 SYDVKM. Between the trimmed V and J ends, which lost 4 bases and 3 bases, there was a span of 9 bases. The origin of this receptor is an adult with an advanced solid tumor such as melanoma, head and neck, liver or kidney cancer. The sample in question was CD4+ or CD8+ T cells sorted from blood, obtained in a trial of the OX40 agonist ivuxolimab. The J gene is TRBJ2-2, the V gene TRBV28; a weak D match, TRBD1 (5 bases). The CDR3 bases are TGTGCCAGCAGTTCCCTGACAGACACCGGGGAGCTGTTTTTT. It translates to CASSSLTDTGELFF.